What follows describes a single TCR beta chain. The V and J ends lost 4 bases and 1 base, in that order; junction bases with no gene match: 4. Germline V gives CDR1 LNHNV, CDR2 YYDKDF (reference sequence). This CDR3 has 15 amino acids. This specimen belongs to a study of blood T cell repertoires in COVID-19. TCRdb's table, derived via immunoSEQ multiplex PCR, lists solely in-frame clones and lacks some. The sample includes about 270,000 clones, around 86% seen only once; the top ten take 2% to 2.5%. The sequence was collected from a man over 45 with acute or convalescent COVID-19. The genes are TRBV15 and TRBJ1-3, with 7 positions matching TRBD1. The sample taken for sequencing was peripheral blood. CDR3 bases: TGTGCCACCAGCAACAGGGGATTATCTGGAAACACCATATATTTT. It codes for CATSNRGLSGNTIYF.